The 10 T cell receptor beta chains reported below all come from one sample, sequenced in a study of T cell responses to AZD1222 COVID-19 vaccine. Generated by immunoSEQ multiplex PCR, the TCRdb table keeps only in-frame clones and is missing some. The sample carries 130,000 or so clones, 92% recorded once. This specimen was peripheral blood, taken on day 0 of AZD1222 vaccination. These TCRs come from an adult in good health.

This clone was observed a few times. The chain combines TRBV6-7 with TRBJ2-3, with D perhaps TRBD2 (6 bases). TRBV6-7 is assigned to the ORF class and has an uncertain function. V was shortened by 2 bases and J by 4 bases, with 10 bases between the two germline ends. The CDR3 has 14 amino acids. The CDR3 DNA reads TGTGCCAGCAGTTACGAGGAGGGCCCAGATACGCAGTATTTT. Its translation is CASSYEEGPDTQYF.

The V and J genes are TRBV12-3 or TRBV12-4 and TRBJ1-5, with D possibly being TRBD1 (6 bases). V lost 6 bases and J 3 bases, leaving 9 bases between the germline ends. This CDR3 region has 13 residues. CDR3 region: CASRSGHNQPQHF. The CDR3 DNA sequence: TGTGCCAGCAGATCGGGACACAATCAGCCCCAGCATTTT.

This clone appeared a single time. The same CDR3 is also encoded by other DNA sequences in this sample. This chain joins TRBV6-2 or TRBV6-3 and TRBJ1-5; D ambiguous. Trimming removed 5 bases from V and 4 bases from J, with 6 bases in between. The length of the CDR3 is 12 residues. From germline, CDR1 is MNHEY and CDR2 SVGEGT. CDR3 amino acids: CASSLRNQPQHF. CDR3 nucleotide sequence: TGTGCCAGCAGTCTCCGAAATCAGCCCCAGCATTTT.

This chain links TRBV2 with TRBJ2-7; possible D gene TRBD1, 6 bases. The V gene's germline CDR1 is SNHLY and CDR2 FYNNEI. The CDR3 length is 12 residues. Trimming removed 7 bases at V and 3 bases at J, with 10 bases between. CDR3: CASMRTDYEQYF. As DNA, the CDR3 is TGTGCCAGCATGCGGACAGACTACGAGCAGTACTTC.

The chain joins TRBV5-1 to TRBJ1-2; 7 nucleotides agree with TRBD1. Germline V gene sequence: CDR1 SGHRS, CDR2 YFSETQ. This CDR3 has 16 residues. V gave up 5 bases and J gave up 0 bases; unmatched junction bases: 10. The CDR3 region is CASSRTWGQTNYGYTF. The DNA of the CDR3 is TGCGCCAGCAGTCGAACCTGGGGACAGACTAACTATGGCTACACCTTC.

V usage is TRBV7-9 and J usage is TRBJ2-3; D is unclear. Trimming took off 2 bases at V and 1 base at J, with 7 bases between the two ends. The CDR3 length is 14 residues. The germline V gene encodes CDR1 SEHNR and CDR2 FQNEAQ (reference sequence). The CDR3 region is CASSLIGGTDTQYF. CDR3 bases: TGTGCCAGCAGCTTAATTGGGGGCACAGATACGCAGTATTTT.

CDR3 region: CASSVGSGGQGTDTQYF. Written as DNA, the CDR3 is TGTGCCAGCAGCGTAGGGTCTGGGGGACAGGGAACAGATACGCAGTATTTT. V gene TRBV9 combines with J gene TRBJ2-3; the match to TRBD1 covers 9 bases. The CDR3 has 17 residues. Germline CDR1 is SGDLS and CDR2 is YYNGEE. V shed 0 bases and J 3 bases; nucleotides not matched to a gene: 8.

The V gene is TRBV4-1, the J gene TRBJ2-3; 9 bases map to TRBD1. Trimming at V came to 2 bases and at J to 5 bases, leaving 5 bases not matched to a gene. The V gene's germline CDR1 is MGHRA and CDR2 YSYEKL. The CDR3 has 15 residues. This CDR3 reads CASSQPGQGGDTQYF. CDR3 nucleotide sequence: TGCGCCAGCAGCCAACCGGGACAGGGAGGAGATACGCAGTATTTT.

The chain couples TRBV28 to TRBJ1-2; a possible D gene is TRBD1 (6 bases). The CDR3 covers 12 residues. Germline V gene data show CDR1 as MDHEN and CDR2 as SYDVKM. V was clipped by 5 bases and J by 4 bases, with 8 bases between them. This CDR3 reads CASSTGPYGYTF. CDR3 nucleotides: TGTGCCAGCAGTACAGGGCCCTATGGCTACACCTTC.

This chain joins TRBV14 and TRBJ2-3; 8 bases align to TRBD1. The V gene's germline CDR1 is SGHDN and CDR2 FVKESK. This CDR3 comprises 15 residues. Trimming took 4 bases from V and 6 from J; bases not matched to a gene: 9. CDR3 nucleotide sequence: TGTGCCAGCAGCCTTCGACAGGGGAGATGGGATACGCAGTATTTT. Protein product: CASSLRQGRWDTQYF.